One sample yielded the 18 T cell receptor beta chains listed below, sequenced in a study of cytotoxic CD8 clonotypes in ibrutinib-treated CLL. The protocol was immunoSEQ multiplex PCR, while the TCRdb copy is restricted to in-frame clones and leaves out a portion. Altogether some 130,000 clones are present, roughly 85% being singletons, with the ten largest covering approximately 2%. Specimen: PBMCs, collected after 24 months of ibrutinib treatment. The receptor set was obtained from a human donor with chronic lymphocytic leukemia.

This clone has just one count. V and J are TRBV7-8 and TRBJ1-1; no clear D gene. From germline, CDR1 is SGHVS and CDR2 FQNEAQ. The CDR3 has 14 residues. V gave up 4 bases and J gave up 1 base, with 10 bases separating them. In nucleotides, the CDR3 is TGTGCCAGCAGCTCCCTGAGAGGGAACACTGAAGCTTTCTTT. Protein product: CASSSLRGNTEAFF.

This clone is medium-sized in the sample. The chain combines TRBV19 with TRBJ1-5; TRBD1 aligns across 9 bases. The CDR3 has 15 residues. Germline assignment: CDR1 LNHDA and CDR2 SQIVND (reference sequence). V lost 7 bases to trimming and J lost 6 bases; unmatched junction nucleotides: 10. The CDR3 region is CASTKYRDRAQPQHF. As DNA, the CDR3 is TGTGCCAGTACCAAATACCGGGACAGGGCTCAGCCCCAGCATTTT.

The V call is TRBV11-1, the J call TRBJ2-1, with TRBD2 matching 10 bases. Unmatched junction bases numbered 5, after V lost 4 bases and J lost 2 bases. The length of the CDR3 is 16 residues. CDR1 SGHAT and CDR2 FQDESV come from the germline V gene (reference sequence). The CDR3 region is CASSSKRGGPYNEQFF. The CDR3 DNA sequence: TGTGCCAGCAGCTCAAAGCGGGGGGGCCCCTACAATGAGCAGTTCTTC.

The rearrangement uses TRBV25-1 and TRBJ1-2; D gene unclear. The V end was cut by 4 bases, the J end by 4 bases, with 13 bases between. CDR1 and CDR2 from the germline V gene are MGHDK and SYGVNS. This CDR3 has 14 amino acids. In nucleotides, the CDR3 is TGTGCCAGCAGTGGACCCGACGCCGTCTATGGCTACACCTTC. Translated, it gives CASSGPDAVYGYTF.

The chain uses TRBV5-6 and TRBJ1-3; no clear D gene. V was cut by 2 bases and J by 0 bases, with 6 bases left in between. This CDR3 comprises 14 residues. In germline, CDR1 is SGHDT, CDR2 YYEEEE. The CDR3 DNA reads as TGTGCCAGCAGCTTAGAGAGCTCTGGAAACACCATATATTTT. This encodes CASSLESSGNTIYF.

The V gene is TRBV4-1, the J gene TRBJ1-5; no definite D call. V dropped 3 bases and J dropped 5 bases, with 11 bases sitting between them. Germline CDR1 and CDR2: MGHRA and YSYEKL. The CDR3 is 14 residues long. CDR3 in DNA: TGCGCCAGCAGCCAGTCGGGTACCTATCAGCCCCAGCATTTT. It translates to CASSQSGTYQPQHF.

There are a few counts of this clone. The V and J genes are TRBV13 and TRBJ2-5, with TRBD1 identical over 7 bases. The CDR3 loop spans 16 amino acids. The V segment lost 5 bases and the J segment 5 bases; nucleotides outside the gene matches: 14. CDR1 is PRHDT and CDR2 is FYEKMQ in the germline V gene (reference sequence). The CDR3 nucleotides are TGTGCCAGCAGCCCACCTTGGACAGGAGGCTTGGAGACCCAGTACTTC. Its translation is CASSPPWTGGLETQYF.

This chain uses TRBV30 with TRBJ2-4; D assignment may be TRBD1 or TRBD2 (6 bases each). Trimming shortened V by 2 bases and J by 0 bases, and 17 bases separated the two germline ends. This CDR3 is 17 amino acids long. The germline V gene has CDR1 GTSNPN and CDR2 SVGIG (reference sequence). CDR3 sequence: CAWSSIGGLTAKNIQYF. The CDR3 DNA is TGTGCCTGGAGTTCGATCGGGGGCTTAACAGCCAAAAACATTCAGTACTTC.

This clone occurred a few times. V and J are TRBV6-5 and TRBJ1-6, with D unresolved. Germline V lookup: CDR1 MNHEY, CDR2 SVGAGI. The CDR3 has 14 residues. The V end lost 6 bases, the J end lost 0 bases, and 6 bases lay between the germline ends. The CDR3: CASSQSSYNSPLHF. The CDR3 DNA sequence: TGTGCCAGCAGCCAAAGCTCCTATAATTCACCCCTCCACTTT.

The chain employs TRBV19 and TRBJ1-5, with a weak D call TRBD1 (5 bases). Germline CDR1 LNHDA, CDR2 SQIVND (reference sequence). The CDR3 is 16 amino acids. V was trimmed by 6 bases and J by 2 bases, leaving 17 bases between them. The CDR3 DNA reads TGTGCCAGTAGCCTCAGACCAGGGTTAGGCAATCAGCCCCAGCATTTT. It codes for CASSLRPGLGNQPQHF.

V usage is TRBV28 and J usage is TRBJ1-2, with 7 bases fitting TRBD1. The CDR3 has 13 amino acids. CDR1 and CDR2 (germline): MDHEN, SYDVKM. Unmatched junction bases numbered 6, after V lost 3 bases and J lost 8 bases. Here the CDR3 reads CASSFGTVGGYTF. Here the CDR3 DNA reads TGTGCCAGCAGTTTTGGGACAGTCGGGGGCTACACCTTC.

The chain links TRBV4-3 to TRBJ2-7; D is undetermined. The V and J ends lost 1 base and 2 bases respectively, with 15 bases between them. Germline V CDR1 and CDR2: LGHNA, YSLEER. The CDR3 runs 16 residues. The CDR3 nucleotides are TGCGCCAGCAGCCAAGTCTTCCCGGGTCCTACCTACGAGCAGTACTTC. This sequence encodes CASSQVFPGPTYEQYF.

This rearrangement joins TRBV28 to TRBJ1-1; 8 bases agree with TRBD1. CDR1 is MDHEN, CDR2 SYDVKM, per germline. CDR3 length equals 15 residues. The V gene end was trimmed by 6 bases and the J gene end by 1 base; junction bases not matched to a gene: 7. CDR3 DNA sequence: TGTGCCAGCAGCCCCGGGACAGGATCGAACACTGAAGCTTTCTTT. Protein: CASSPGTGSNTEAFF.

This chain links TRBV7-2 with TRBJ2-3, with 10 bases matching TRBD1. The CDR3 contains 16 residues. From germline, CDR1 is SGHTA and CDR2 FQGNSA. The V gene end was trimmed by 6 bases and the J gene end by 4 bases; junction bases not matched to a gene: 10. CDR3 in DNA: TGTGCCAGCAGACCGACAGGGGGCGTTTATGCAGATACGCAGTATTTT. It translates to CASRPTGGVYADTQYF.

This clone came up a few times. The rearrangement uses TRBV4-3 and TRBJ1-5; D is undetermined. The V end was cut by 1 base, the J end by 4 bases, with 8 bases between. Germline values: CDR1 LGHNA, CDR2 YSLEER. The CDR3 length is 14 residues. CDR3 DNA: TGCGCCAGCAGCCAAGGAAACGGTAATCAGCCCCAGCATTTT. Its translation: CASSQGNGNQPQHF.

The gene calls are TRBV18 and TRBJ1-3; 8 positions match TRBD1. Germline lookup yields CDR1 KGHSH and CDR2 LQKENI. There are 13 residues in the CDR3. The V segment lost 9 bases and the J segment 4 bases; nucleotides outside the gene matches: 5. This chain's CDR3 is CASSGQGGNTIYF. The CDR3 DNA reads TGTGCCAGTTCCGGACAGGGAGGAAACACCATATATTTT.

The chain carries TRBV7-9 and TRBJ1-4, with no clear D. CDR1 and CDR2 (germline): SEHNR, FQNEAQ (reference sequence). V shed 5 bases and J shed 6 bases, with 16 bases lying between them. The CDR3 length is 15 residues. The CDR3 loop reads CASSRQSSGYEKLFF. DNA of the CDR3: TGTGCCAGCAGCCGTCAGTCAAGCGGGTATGAAAAACTGTTTTTT.

The V call is TRBV28, the J call TRBJ1-2; 12 nucleotides match TRBD1. The CDR3 has 15 amino acids. J lost 8 bases, V lost 6 bases, and 10 bases had no gene match. From germline, CDR1 is MDHEN and CDR2 SYDVKM. Written as DNA, the CDR3 is TGTGCCAGCAGGGAAACGGGACAGGGGGCGAAGGGCTACACCTTC. Protein sequence: CASRETGQGAKGYTF.